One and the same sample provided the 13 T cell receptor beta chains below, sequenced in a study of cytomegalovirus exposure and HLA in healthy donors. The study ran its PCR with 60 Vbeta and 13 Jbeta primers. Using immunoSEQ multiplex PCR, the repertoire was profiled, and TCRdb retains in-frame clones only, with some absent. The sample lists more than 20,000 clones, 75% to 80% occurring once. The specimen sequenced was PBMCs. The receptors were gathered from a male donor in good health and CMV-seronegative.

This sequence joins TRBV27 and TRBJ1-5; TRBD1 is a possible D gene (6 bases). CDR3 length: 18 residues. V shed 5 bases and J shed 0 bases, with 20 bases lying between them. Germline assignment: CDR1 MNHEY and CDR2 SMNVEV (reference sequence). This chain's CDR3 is CASSPIDRLGYSNQPQHF. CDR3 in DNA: TGTGCCAGCAGTCCGATAGACAGGCTGGGCTATAGCAATCAGCCCCAGCATTTT.

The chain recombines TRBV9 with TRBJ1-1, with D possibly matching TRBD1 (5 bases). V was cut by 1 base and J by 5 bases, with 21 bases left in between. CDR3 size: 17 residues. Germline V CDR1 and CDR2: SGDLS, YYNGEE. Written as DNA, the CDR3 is TGTGCCAGCAGCGTACTATCAGGGAGGGGATCTGGGACTGAAGCTTTCTTT. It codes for CASSVLSGRGSGTEAFF.

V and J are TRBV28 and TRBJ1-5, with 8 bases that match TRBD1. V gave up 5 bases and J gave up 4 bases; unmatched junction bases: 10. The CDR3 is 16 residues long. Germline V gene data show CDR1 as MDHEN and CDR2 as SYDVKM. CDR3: CASSGTGTGDNQPQHF. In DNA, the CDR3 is TGTGCCAGCAGTGGCACCGGGACAGGAGATAATCAGCCCCAGCATTTT.

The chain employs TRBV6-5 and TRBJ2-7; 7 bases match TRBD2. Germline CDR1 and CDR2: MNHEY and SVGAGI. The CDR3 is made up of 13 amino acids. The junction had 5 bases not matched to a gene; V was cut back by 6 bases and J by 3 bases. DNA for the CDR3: TGTGCCAGCAGCCTCGGACTAGTCTACGAGCAGTACTTC. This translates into CASSLGLVYEQYF.

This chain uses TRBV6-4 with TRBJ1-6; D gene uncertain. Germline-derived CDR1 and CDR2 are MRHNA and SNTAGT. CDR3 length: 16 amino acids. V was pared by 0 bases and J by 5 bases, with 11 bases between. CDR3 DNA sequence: TGTGCCAGCAGTGACTCGTTTCGGGGAGATAATTCACCCCTCCACTTT. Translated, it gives CASSDSFRGDNSPLHF.

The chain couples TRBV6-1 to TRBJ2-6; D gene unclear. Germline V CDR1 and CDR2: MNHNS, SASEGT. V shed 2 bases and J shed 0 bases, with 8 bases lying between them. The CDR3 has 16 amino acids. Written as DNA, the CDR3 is TGTGCCAGCAGTGAAAGTGAGAGCTCTGGGGCCAACGTCCTGACTTTC. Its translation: CASSESESSGANVLTF.

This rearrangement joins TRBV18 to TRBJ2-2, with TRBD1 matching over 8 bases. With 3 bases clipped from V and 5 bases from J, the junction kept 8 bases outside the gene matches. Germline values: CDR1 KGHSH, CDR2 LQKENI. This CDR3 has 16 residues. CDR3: CASSPSTGDGTGELFF. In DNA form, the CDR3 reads TGTGCCAGCTCACCCTCGACAGGGGATGGTACCGGGGAGCTGTTTTTT.

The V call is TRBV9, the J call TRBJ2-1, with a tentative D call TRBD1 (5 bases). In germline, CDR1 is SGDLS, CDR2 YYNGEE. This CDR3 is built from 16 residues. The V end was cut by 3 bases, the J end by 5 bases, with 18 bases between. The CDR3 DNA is TGTGCCAGCAGCGGGGGCATCGTCCCCGGGCACAATGAGCAGTTCTTC. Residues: CASSGGIVPGHNEQFF. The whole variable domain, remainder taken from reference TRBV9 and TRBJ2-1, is DSGVTQTPKHLITATGQRVTLRCSPRSGDLSVYWYQQSLDQGLQFLIQYYNGEERAKGNILERFSAQQFPDLHSELNLSSLELGDSALYFCASSGGIVPGHNEQFFGPGTRLTVL.

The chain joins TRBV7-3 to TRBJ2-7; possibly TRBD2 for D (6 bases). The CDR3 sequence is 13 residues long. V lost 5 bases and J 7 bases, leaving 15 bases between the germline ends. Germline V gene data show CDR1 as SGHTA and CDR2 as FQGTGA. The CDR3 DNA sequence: TGTGCCAGCAGCCGGGACTCTGGCAGGGAGCAGTACTTC. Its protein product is CASSRDSGREQYF.

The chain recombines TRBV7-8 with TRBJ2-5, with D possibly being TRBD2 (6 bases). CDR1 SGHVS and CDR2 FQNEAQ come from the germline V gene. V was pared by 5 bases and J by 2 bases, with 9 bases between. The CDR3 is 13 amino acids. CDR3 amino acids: CASSTGLQETQYF. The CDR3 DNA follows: TGTGCCAGCAGCACGGGACTTCAAGAGACCCAGTACTTC.

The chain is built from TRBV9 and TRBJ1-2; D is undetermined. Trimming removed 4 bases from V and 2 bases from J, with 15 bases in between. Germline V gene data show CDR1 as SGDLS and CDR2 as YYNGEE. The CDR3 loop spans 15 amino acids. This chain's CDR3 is CASSSPRSANYGYTF. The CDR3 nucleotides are TGTGCCAGCAGCTCCCCGAGGTCGGCGAACTATGGCTACACCTTC.

In DNA form, the CDR3 reads TGCGCCAGCAGCTTGGCCGTGGTAGCGGGGGGGCCCACAGATACGCAGTATTTT. Translation: CASSLAVVAGGPTDTQYF. The rearrangement uses TRBV5-1 and TRBJ2-3; 11 nucleotides match TRBD2. Germline V gene lookup returns CDR1 SGHRS and CDR2 YFSETQ. After removal of 0 bases from V and 2 bases from J, the junction contained 8 bases not matched to a gene. The length of the CDR3 is 18 residues.

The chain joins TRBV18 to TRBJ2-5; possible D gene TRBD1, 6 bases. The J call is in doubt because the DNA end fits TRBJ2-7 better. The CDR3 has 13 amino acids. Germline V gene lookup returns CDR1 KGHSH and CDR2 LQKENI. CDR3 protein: CASSPTGIYEQYF. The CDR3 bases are TGTGCCAGCTCACCAACAGGGATTTACGAGCAGTACTTC.